Given below is one T cell receptor (beta chain) in context. Its target is not known. The germline CDR1 and CDR2 sequences are SGHDT and YYEEEE. This CDR3 contains 14 residues. Unmatched junction bases numbered 5, after V lost 0 bases and J lost 8 bases. These data belong to a study of cytomegalovirus exposure and HLA in healthy donors. Study results and caveats: A later analysis linked a missense variant in DCLRE1C to the trimming of TCR beta V and J genes. Common viral pathogens seemed to be connected with several of the most significant clusters, according to a later analysis. A few V segments could not be told apart, such as TRBV6-2 and TRBV6-3, and were left out.

Nominally healthy donors were sampled, though unrecorded immune exposures were likely. A multiplex PCR was run with 60 Vbeta primers and 13 Jbeta primers. Libraries were prepared by immunoSEQ multiplex PCR; TCRdb keeps only in-frame clonotypes and omits some of them. There are more than 85,000 clones in the sample; roughly three quarters occur only once, and roughly 1.2% lies in the top ten. The specimen was PBMCs. The rearrangement uses TRBV5-6 and TRBJ2-1; 7 nucleotides line up with TRBD2. The clonotype was recovered from a man aged 35 to 55 in good health and CMV-seronegative. The CDR3 loop reads CASSLDGRADEQFF. Here the CDR3 DNA reads TGTGCCAGCAGCTTGGATGGGAGGGCCGATGAGCAGTTCTTC.